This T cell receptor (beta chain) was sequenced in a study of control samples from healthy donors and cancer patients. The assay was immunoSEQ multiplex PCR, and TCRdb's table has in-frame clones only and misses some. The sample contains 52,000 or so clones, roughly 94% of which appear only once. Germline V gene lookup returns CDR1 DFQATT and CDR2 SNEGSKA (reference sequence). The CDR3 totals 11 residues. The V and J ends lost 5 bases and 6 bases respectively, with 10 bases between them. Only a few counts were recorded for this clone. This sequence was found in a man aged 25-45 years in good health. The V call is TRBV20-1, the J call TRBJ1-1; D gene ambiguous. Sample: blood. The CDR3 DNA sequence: TGCAGTGCTTCGCGAGGCGCTGAAGCTTTCTTT. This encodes CSASRGAEAFF.